These 30 T cell receptor beta chains originate from one sample sequenced in a study of T cell clonotyping in hematopoietic cell transplantation. Generated by immunoSEQ multiplex PCR, the TCRdb table keeps only in-frame clones and is missing some. The profile shows 13,000 to 15,000 clones, nearly 95% of them singletons. The material sequenced was PBMCs, taken 30 days after allogeneic stem cell transplant. These TCRs come from a male patient over 55 who had an allogeneic stem cell transplant from an unrelated donor, so the T cells may come from the graft donor. Some clones in this sample may be carry-over from other donors' samples.

This clone was recorded only once. The V call is TRBV5-1, the J call TRBJ1-1; a possible D gene is TRBD1 (5 bases). CDR3 length: 17 residues. Germline V gene lookup returns CDR1 SGHRS and CDR2 YFSETQ. V was shortened by 3 bases and J by 1 base, with 19 bases between the two germline ends. The CDR3 region is CASSWGTTGRTNTEAFF. The DNA for the CDR3 is TGCGCCAGCAGCTGGGGGACTACGGGACGGACGAACACTGAAGCTTTCTTT.

The gene calls are TRBV5-1 and TRBJ1-1, with D possibly being TRBD1 (6 bases). Germline V gives CDR1 SGHRS, CDR2 YFSETQ. This CDR3 comprises 14 residues. V gave up 6 bases and J gave up 4 bases, with 16 bases separating them. The CDR3 DNA follows: TGCGCCAGCACAATGGGGGGCCCGGGCACTGAAGCTTTCTTT. It is translated as CASTMGGPGTEAFF.

V gene TRBV10-3 combines with J gene TRBJ1-2, with TRBD1 as a possible D gene (5 bases). Trimming left V 6 bases short and J 8 bases short, with 13 bases between. CDR3 size: 12 residues. Germline CDR1 and CDR2: ENHRY and SYGVKD. For the CDR3, the DNA is TGTGCCATCAGAGGCGGGACGCAAGGCTACACCTTC. It codes for CAIRGGTQGYTF.

The rearrangement joins TRBV29-1 to TRBJ1-2; D is ambiguous. CDR1 SQVTM and CDR2 ANQGSEA come from the germline V gene. This CDR3 is built from 12 residues. The CDR3 nucleotides are TGCCGGTTCGGAGATTCCTACTATGGCTACACCTTC. Translating gives CRFGDSYYGYTF.

This chain joins TRBV11-3 and TRBJ2-5; possibly TRBD2 for D (5 bases). The V and J ends lost 1 base and 4 bases respectively, with 16 bases between them. The CDR3 covers 16 residues. CDR1 and CDR2 from the germline V gene are SGHNT and YENEEA. CDR3 sequence (DNA): TGTGCCAGCAGCTTAGGGGATTTAGGTGGAGGAGAGACCCAGTACTTC. Protein product: CASSLGDLGGGETQYF.

This chain connects TRBV10-3 to TRBJ1-2; 12 bases fit TRBD1. CDR1 is ENHRY and CDR2 is SYGVKD in the germline V gene. J lost 8 bases, V lost 5 bases, and 9 bases had no gene match. CDR3 size: 15 residues. CDR3 coding DNA: TGTGCCATCAGTCCCCGGGACAGGGGGCTAGGCGGCTACACCTTC. Translated: CAISPRDRGLGGYTF.

The chain employs TRBV25-1 and TRBJ2-3, with D tentatively TRBD1 (6 bases). Trimming removed 4 bases from V and 1 base from J, with 9 bases in between. The CDR3 loop spans 14 amino acids. Germline V gene data show CDR1 as MGHDK and CDR2 as SYGVNS. The CDR3 bases are TGTGCCAGCAGTGCCCGACAGGGCACAGATACGCAGTATTTT. It translates to CASSARQGTDTQYF.

The chain uses TRBV28 and TRBJ1-5; D uncertain. V lost 10 bases and J 6 bases, leaving 19 bases between the germline ends. The CDR3 consists of 14 residues. Per the germline V gene, CDR1 is MDHEN and CDR2 is SYDVKM. The CDR3 nucleotides are TGTGCCACGTACGGGCGCGGAGACGGTCAGCCCCAGCATTTT. Amino acid sequence: CATYGRGDGQPQHF.

This sequence joins TRBV6-1 and TRBJ2-7; tentatively, D is TRBD1 (5 bases). This CDR3 region has 15 residues. The V end was cut by 6 bases, the J end by 4 bases, with 19 bases between. Germline V gene data show CDR1 as MNHNS and CDR2 as SASEGT. CDR3 amino acids: CASRKVPDQGYEQYF. For the CDR3, the DNA is TGTGCCAGCAGAAAAGTCCCTGACCAGGGTTACGAGCAGTACTTC.

The chain is built from TRBV7-2 and TRBJ1-1; no firm D call. Germline lookup yields CDR1 SGHTA and CDR2 FQGNSA. Trimming removed 0 bases from V and 0 bases from J, with 8 bases in between. This CDR3 is built from 15 residues. The CDR3 sequence: CASSLAQTMNTEAFF. The CDR3 DNA reads as TGTGCCAGCAGCTTAGCGCAGACTATGAACACTGAAGCTTTCTTT.

The chain links TRBV7-2 to TRBJ2-3; D may correspond to TRBD1 or TRBD2 (6 bases each). The CDR3 sequence is 16 residues long. Between the trimmed V and J ends, which lost 5 bases and 1 base, there was a span of 16 bases. From germline, CDR1 is SGHTA and CDR2 FQGNSA. For the CDR3, the DNA is TGTGCCAGCAGCCTTTTCGGGGGCCCGGGCACAGATACGCAGTATTTT. Protein sequence: CASSLFGGPGTDTQYF.

The chain employs TRBV7-2 and TRBJ1-6, with D maybe TRBD1 (5 bases). Germline V CDR1 and CDR2: SGHTA, FQGNSA. The CDR3 spans 14 residues. Deletions cut 5 bases from V and 6 bases from J, with 11 bases between. CDR3 amino acids: CASSLGRFNSPLHF. CDR3 sequence (DNA): TGTGCCAGCAGCCTGGGGCGTTTTAATTCACCCCTCCACTTT.

The rearrangement joins TRBV27 to TRBJ1-4; weak D call: TRBD1 (5 bases). The ends were cut back, 5 bases at V and 0 bases at J, with 22 bases in the middle. This CDR3 has 19 amino acids. From germline, CDR1 is MNHEY and CDR2 SMNVEV (reference sequence). CDR3 sequence: CASSRRGKQPQATNEKLFF. The CDR3 nucleotides are TGTGCCAGCAGTAGGAGGGGCAAACAGCCCCAAGCAACTAATGAAAAACTGTTTTTT.

The V call is TRBV4-1, the J call TRBJ2-5; TRBD1 agrees at 7 bases. The CDR3 is 14 residues long. V shed 3 bases, J shed 2 bases, and the junction held 3 bases outside the gene matches. Looked up from germline, CDR1 is MGHRA and CDR2 is YSYEKL. The CDR3 region is CASSQRGLQETQYF. The CDR3, as DNA: TGCGCCAGCAGCCAGAGGGGGCTACAAGAGACCCAGTACTTC.

V is TRBV27 and J is TRBJ1-2; 7 bases are a match to TRBD1. J gave up 5 bases and V 5 bases, and 11 bases lay outside the gene matches. The CDR3 loop spans 15 amino acids. Germline V lookup: CDR1 MNHEY, CDR2 SMNVEV (reference sequence). CDR3 in amino acids: CASSTRRQGSYGYTF. The CDR3 bases are TGTGCCAGCAGTACCCGTCGACAGGGTTCTTATGGCTACACCTTC.

The rearrangement links TRBV6-5 to TRBJ1-6, with 8 bases matching TRBD1. The V gene's germline CDR1 is MNHEY and CDR2 SVGAGI. The V and J ends lost 7 bases and 10 bases, in that order; junction bases with no gene match: 12. The CDR3 runs 15 residues. The CDR3 nucleotides read TGTGCCAGCAAGCCCGGGACAGGAGATTACTCACCCCTCCACTTT. Amino acid sequence: CASKPGTGDYSPLHF.

V gene TRBV6-4 combines with J gene TRBJ1-1; D may be TRBD1 (6 bases). Germline V gives CDR1 MRHNA, CDR2 SNTAGT. CDR3 length: 13 residues. The germline V and J ends were trimmed by 6 bases and 3 bases, with 11 bases remaining between them. CDR3: CASSLNRDTEAFF. CDR3 DNA sequence: TGTGCCAGCAGCCTGAACAGGGACACTGAAGCTTTCTTT.

The J gene is TRBJ1-1, the V gene TRBV6-4; D is undetermined. V gave up 2 bases and J gave up 0 bases, with 7 bases separating them. This CDR3 has 14 residues. CDR1 and CDR2 (germline): MRHNA, SNTAGT. The CDR3 protein is CASSDGDMNTEAFF. CDR3 in DNA: TGTGCCAGCAGTGACGGGGATATGAACACTGAAGCTTTCTTT.

The chain joins TRBV19 to TRBJ2-7; 7 nucleotides line up with TRBD2. Germline V gives CDR1 LNHDA, CDR2 SQIVND (reference sequence). This CDR3 is built from 11 residues. The CDR3 reads CASGQAYEQYF. CDR3 nucleotide sequence: TGTGCTAGCGGGCAAGCCTACGAGCAGTACTTC.

The chain is built from TRBV6-1 and TRBJ2-1; 8 nucleotides align to TRBD1. Germline trimming cut 10 bases from V and 6 bases from J; bases unmatched to any gene: 11. This CDR3 has 14 residues. Germline V gene data show CDR1 as MNHNS and CDR2 as SASEGT. The CDR3 spells CATSRDRIGNEQFF. The CDR3 DNA follows: TGTGCCACAAGCCGGGACAGGATAGGCAATGAGCAGTTCTTC.

V is TRBV4-3 and J is TRBJ2-3, with 12 positions matching TRBD2. This CDR3 comprises 15 residues. Germline V lookup: CDR1 LGHNA, CDR2 YSLEER. V trimming: 1 base; J trimming: 4 bases; junction bases outside the gene matches: 0. The CDR3 reads CASSQGTSGADTQYF. The CDR3 region has the DNA TGCGCCAGCAGCCAAGGGACTAGCGGGGCAGATACGCAGTATTTT.

The CDR3 sequence is CASSMSIGSNYGYTF. The CDR3 coding sequence is TGTGCCAGTAGTATGAGTATTGGCAGCAACTATGGCTACACCTTC. The chain carries TRBV19 and TRBJ1-2; no firm D call. Germline CDR1 is LNHDA and CDR2 is SQIVND (reference sequence). This CDR3 is 15 amino acids long. V lost 3 bases and J 2 bases, leaving 13 bases between the germline ends.

This chain connects TRBV19 to TRBJ2-1, with TRBD1 matching over 12 bases. Germline assignment: CDR1 LNHDA and CDR2 SQIVND (reference sequence). Trimming took 8 bases from V and 9 from J; bases not matched to a gene: 8. The CDR3 covers 14 residues. CDR3 loop: CASGAGTGGSEQFF. The CDR3 DNA reads TGTGCCAGTGGGGCCGGGACAGGGGGCAGTGAGCAGTTCTTC.

The CDR3 sequence is CASTPMKSRTGGGETQYF. The CDR3 DNA is TGTGCCAGCACCCCCATGAAGTCGCGGACAGGGGGGGGAGAGACCCAGTACTTC. This chain links TRBV5-4 with TRBJ2-5; 10 positions agree with TRBD1. CDR3 length: 18 amino acids. Germline CDR1 is SGHNT and CDR2 is YYREEE (reference sequence). V gave up 6 bases and J gave up 4 bases; unmatched junction bases: 18.

The chain has TRBV5-1 and TRBJ1-2; TRBD1 might be the D (6 bases). The germline gives CDR1 SGHRS, CDR2 YFSETQ. CDR3 length: 16 amino acids. V was shortened by 3 bases and J by 0 bases, with 15 bases between the two germline ends. CDR3 coding DNA: TGCGCCAGCAGCTATGCGCAGGGGCTCACTAACTATGGCTACACCTTC. This encodes CASSYAQGLTNYGYTF.

This clone has a single count. This chain connects TRBV12-5 to TRBJ1-2, with D tentatively TRBD1 (6 bases). Trimming removed 2 bases at V and 1 base at J, with 29 bases between. This CDR3 has 21 residues. Germline V CDR1 and CDR2: LGHNT, FRNRAP. The CDR3 region is CASGLTPTPTGARHGNYGYTF. The CDR3 DNA sequence: TGTGCTAGTGGTTTGACCCCAACCCCGACAGGAGCCCGGCATGGTAACTATGGCTACACCTTC.

J is TRBJ1-3 and V is TRBV6-6; weak D call: TRBD1 (5 bases). Between the trimmed V and J ends, which lost 8 bases and 7 bases, there was a span of 6 bases. The CDR3 covers 10 residues. Per germline, CDR1 MNHNY and CDR2 SVGAGI (reference sequence). CDR3 coding DNA: TGTGCCAGCGGGGACAACACCATATATTTT. Its translation: CASGDNTIYF.

About this clone itself: The same CDR3 is also encoded by other DNA sequences in this sample. The chain joins TRBV9 to TRBJ2-3; maybe TRBD1 (5 bases). The V and J ends lost 0 bases and 1 base respectively, with 6 bases between them. Per germline, CDR1 SGDLS and CDR2 YYNGEE. CDR3 size: 14 residues. The CDR3 bases are TGTGCCAGCAGCGTAGAAGGGGGCACAGATACGCAGTATTTT. This sequence encodes CASSVEGGTDTQYF.

This chain uses TRBV10-3 with TRBJ2-7; TRBD1 aligns across 7 bases. V shed 8 bases, J shed 7 bases, and the junction held 11 bases outside the gene matches. The germline gives CDR1 ENHRY, CDR2 SYGVKD. This CDR3 is built from 13 residues. CDR3 coding DNA: TGTGCCATCGCTCGACAGGGTGTAAGTGAGCAGTACTTC. Protein sequence: CAIARQGVSEQYF.

The rearrangement joins TRBV4-3 to TRBJ1-2; D unclear. This CDR3 spans 15 amino acids. V lost 4 bases, J lost 0 bases, and 12 bases lay in between. Per the germline V gene, CDR1 is LGHNA and CDR2 is YSLEER. CDR3 sequence (DNA): TGCGCCAGCAGCCCCGTTAGGGCAGCTAACTATGGCTACACCTTC. As protein: CASSPVRAANYGYTF.